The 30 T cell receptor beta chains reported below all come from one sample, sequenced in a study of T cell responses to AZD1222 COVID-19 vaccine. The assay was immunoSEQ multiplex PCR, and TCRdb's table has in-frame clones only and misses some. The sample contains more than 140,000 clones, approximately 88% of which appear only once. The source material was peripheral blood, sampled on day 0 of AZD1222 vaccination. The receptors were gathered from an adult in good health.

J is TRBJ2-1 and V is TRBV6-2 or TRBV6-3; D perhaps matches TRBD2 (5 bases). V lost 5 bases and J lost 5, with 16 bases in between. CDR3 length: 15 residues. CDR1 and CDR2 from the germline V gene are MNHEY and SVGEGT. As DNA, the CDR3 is TGTGCCAGCAGTCCGAGGGTTTTCGCCGACAATGAGCAGTTCTTC. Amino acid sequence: CASSPRVFADNEQFF.

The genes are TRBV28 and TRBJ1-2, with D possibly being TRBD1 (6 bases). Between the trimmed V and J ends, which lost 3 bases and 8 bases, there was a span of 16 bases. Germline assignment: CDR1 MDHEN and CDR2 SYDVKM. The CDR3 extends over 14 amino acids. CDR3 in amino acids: CASSFAGASRGYTF. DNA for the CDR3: TGTGCCAGCAGTTTTGCAGGGGCGTCGCGCGGCTACACCTTC.

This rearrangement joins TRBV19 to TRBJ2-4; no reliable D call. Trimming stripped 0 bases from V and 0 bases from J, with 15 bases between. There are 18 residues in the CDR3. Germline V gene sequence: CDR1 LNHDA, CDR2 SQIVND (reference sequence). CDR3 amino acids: CASSIDLEQFIAKNIQYF. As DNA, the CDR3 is TGTGCCAGTAGTATAGATCTCGAACAGTTCATAGCCAAAAACATTCAGTACTTC.

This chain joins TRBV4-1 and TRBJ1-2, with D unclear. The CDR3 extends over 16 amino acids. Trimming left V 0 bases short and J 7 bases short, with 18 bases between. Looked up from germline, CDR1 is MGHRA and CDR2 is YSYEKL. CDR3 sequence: CASSQDLRATRAGYTF. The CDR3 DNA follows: TGCGCCAGCAGCCAAGATTTGAGAGCGACTAGGGCTGGCTACACCTTC.

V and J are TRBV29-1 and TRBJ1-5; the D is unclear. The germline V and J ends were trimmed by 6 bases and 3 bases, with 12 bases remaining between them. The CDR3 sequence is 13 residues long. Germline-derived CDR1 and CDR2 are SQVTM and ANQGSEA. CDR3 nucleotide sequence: TGCAGCGTCCTAGACGGCCCCAATCAGCCCCAGCATTTT. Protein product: CSVLDGPNQPQHF.

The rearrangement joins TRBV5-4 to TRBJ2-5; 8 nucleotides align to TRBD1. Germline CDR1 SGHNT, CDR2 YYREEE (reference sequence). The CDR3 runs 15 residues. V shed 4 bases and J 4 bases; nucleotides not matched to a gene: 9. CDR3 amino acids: CASSPQTGERETQYF. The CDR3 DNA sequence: TGTGCCAGCAGCCCCCAGACAGGGGAGAGAGAGACCCAGTACTTC.

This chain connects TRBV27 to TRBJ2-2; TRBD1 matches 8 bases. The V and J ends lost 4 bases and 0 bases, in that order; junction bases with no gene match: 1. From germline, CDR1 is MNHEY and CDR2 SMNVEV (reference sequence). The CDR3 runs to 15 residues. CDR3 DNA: TGTGCCAGCAGTTCAGGGGGCCCGAACACCGGGGAGCTGTTTTTT. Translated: CASSSGGPNTGELFF.

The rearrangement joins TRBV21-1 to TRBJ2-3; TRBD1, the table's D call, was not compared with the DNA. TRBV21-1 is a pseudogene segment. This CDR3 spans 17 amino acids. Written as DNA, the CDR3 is TGTGCCAGCAGCAAAGAGGGGACAGTAGCTAGCACAGATACGCAGTATTTT. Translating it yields CASSKEGTVASTDTQYF.

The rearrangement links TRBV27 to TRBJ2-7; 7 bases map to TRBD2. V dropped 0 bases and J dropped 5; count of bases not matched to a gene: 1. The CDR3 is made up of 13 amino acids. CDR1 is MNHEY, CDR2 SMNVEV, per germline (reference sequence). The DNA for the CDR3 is TGTGCCAGCAGTTTATCGACTAGCCACGAGCAGTACTTC. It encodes CASSLSTSHEQYF.

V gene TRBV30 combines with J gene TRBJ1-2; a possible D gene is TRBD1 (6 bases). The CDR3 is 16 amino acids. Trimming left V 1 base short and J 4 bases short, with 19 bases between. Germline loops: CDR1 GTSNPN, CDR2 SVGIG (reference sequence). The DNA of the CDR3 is TGTGCCTGGAGTGCCCGATACAGGGCTAGGAGCTATGGCTACACCTTC. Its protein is CAWSARYRARSYGYTF. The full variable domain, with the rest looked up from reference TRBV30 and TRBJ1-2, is SQTIHQWPATLVQPVGSPLSLECTVEGTSNPNLYWYRQAAGRGLQLLFYSVGIGQISSEVPQNLSASRPQDRQFILSSKKLLLSDSGFYLCAWSARYRARSYGYTFGSGTRLTVV.

The CDR3 is CASSVGGLGNQPQHF. CDR3 nucleotide sequence: TGTGCCAGCAGCGTAGGGGGACTGGGCAATCAGCCCCAGCATTTT. This chain links TRBV9 with TRBJ1-5; a possible D gene is TRBD1 (5 bases). This CDR3 contains 15 residues. Germline V lookup: CDR1 SGDLS, CDR2 YYNGEE. The V end lost 0 bases, the J end lost 2 bases, and 9 bases lay between the germline ends.

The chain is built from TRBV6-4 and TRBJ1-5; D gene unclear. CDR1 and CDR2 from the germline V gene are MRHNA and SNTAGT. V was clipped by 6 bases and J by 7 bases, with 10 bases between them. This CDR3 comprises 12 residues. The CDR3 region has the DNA TGTGCCAGCAGGGACGGCCAGCAGCCCCAGCATTTT. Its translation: CASRDGQQPQHF.

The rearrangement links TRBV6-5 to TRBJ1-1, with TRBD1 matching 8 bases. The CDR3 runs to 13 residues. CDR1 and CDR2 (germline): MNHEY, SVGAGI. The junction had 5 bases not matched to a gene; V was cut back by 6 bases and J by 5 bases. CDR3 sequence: CASSYTGGTEAFF. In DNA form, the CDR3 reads TGTGCCAGCAGCTATACAGGGGGGACTGAAGCTTTCTTT.

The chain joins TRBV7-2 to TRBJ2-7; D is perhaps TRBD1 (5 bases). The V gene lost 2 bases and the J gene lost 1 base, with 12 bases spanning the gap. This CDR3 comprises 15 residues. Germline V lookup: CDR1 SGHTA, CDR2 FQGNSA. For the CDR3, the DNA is TGTGCCAGCAGCTTATCGTCTAGGGGATCCTACGAGCAGTACTTC. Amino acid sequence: CASSLSSRGSYEQYF.

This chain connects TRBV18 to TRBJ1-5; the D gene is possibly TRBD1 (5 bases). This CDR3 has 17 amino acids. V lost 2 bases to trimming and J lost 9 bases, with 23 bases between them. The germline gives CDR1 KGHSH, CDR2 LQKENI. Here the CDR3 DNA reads TGTGCCAGCTCACCAGAAGGGCAGGGCGGATCTGGATGGCCCCAGCATTTT. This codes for CASSPEGQGGSGWPQHF. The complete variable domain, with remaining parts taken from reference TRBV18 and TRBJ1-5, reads NAGVMQNPRHLVRRRGQEARLRCSPMKGHSHVYWYRQLPEEGLKFMVYLQKENIIDESGMPKERFSAEFPKEGPSILRIQQVVRGDSAAYFCASSPEGQGGSGWPQHFGDGTRLSIL.

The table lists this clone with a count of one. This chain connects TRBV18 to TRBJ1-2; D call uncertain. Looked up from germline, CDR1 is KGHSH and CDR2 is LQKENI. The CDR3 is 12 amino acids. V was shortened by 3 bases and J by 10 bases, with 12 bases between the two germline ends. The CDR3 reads CASSPQRPSYTF. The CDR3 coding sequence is TGTGCCAGCTCACCGCAGCGTCCGTCCTACACCTTC.

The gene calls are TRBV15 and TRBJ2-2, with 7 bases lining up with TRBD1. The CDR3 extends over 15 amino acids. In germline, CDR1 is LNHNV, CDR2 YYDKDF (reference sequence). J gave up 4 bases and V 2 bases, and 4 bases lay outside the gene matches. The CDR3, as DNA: TGTGCCACCAGCAGAAAGGGACAGTTCACCGGGGAGCTGTTTTTT. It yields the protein CATSRKGQFTGELFF. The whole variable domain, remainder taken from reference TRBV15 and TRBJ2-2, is DAMVIQNPRYQVTQFGKPVTLSCSQTLNHNVMYWYQQKSSQAPKLLFHYYDKDFNNEADTPDNFQSRRPNTSFCFLDIRSPGLGDTAMYLCATSRKGQFTGELFFGEGSRLTVL.

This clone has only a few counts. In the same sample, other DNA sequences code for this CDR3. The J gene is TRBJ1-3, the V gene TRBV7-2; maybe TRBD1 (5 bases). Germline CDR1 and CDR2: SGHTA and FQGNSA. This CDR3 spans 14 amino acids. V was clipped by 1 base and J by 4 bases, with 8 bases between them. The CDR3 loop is CASSLGGTGNTIYF. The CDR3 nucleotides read TGTGCCAGCAGCTTAGGGGGGACGGGAAACACCATATATTTT.

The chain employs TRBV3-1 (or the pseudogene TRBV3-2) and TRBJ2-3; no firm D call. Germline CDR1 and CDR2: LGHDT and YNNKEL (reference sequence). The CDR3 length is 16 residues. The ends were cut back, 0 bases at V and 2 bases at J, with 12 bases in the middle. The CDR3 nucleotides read TGTGCCAGCAGCCAAGATCGGAGCTCGACCACAGATACGCAGTATTTT. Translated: CASSQDRSSTTDTQYF.

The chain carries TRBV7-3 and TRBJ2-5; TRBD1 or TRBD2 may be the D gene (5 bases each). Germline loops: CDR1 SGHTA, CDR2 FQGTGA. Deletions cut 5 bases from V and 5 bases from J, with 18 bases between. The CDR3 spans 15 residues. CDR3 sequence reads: CASSLRDGSGETQYF. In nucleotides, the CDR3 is TGTGCCAGCAGCCTCCGGGACGGCTCCGGGGAGACCCAGTACTTC. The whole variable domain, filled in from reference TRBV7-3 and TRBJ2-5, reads GAGVSQTPSNKVTEKGKYVELRCDPISGHTALYWYRQSLGQGPEFLIYFQGTGAADDSGLPNDRFFAVRPEGSVSTLKIQRTERGDSAVYLCASSLRDGSGETQYFGPGTRLLVL.

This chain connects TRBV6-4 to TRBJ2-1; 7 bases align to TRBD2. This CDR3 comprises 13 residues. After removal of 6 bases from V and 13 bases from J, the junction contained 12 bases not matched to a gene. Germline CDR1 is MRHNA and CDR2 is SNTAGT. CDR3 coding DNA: TGTGCCAGCAGCGAGACTACTTCTAGCGGCCAGTTCTTC. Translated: CASSETTSSGQFF.

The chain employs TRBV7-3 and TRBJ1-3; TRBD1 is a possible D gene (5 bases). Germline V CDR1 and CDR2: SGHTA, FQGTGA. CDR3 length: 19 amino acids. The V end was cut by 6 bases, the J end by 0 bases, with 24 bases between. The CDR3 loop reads CASRPTGRGGRISGNTIYF. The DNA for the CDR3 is TGTGCCAGCAGGCCTACGGGGAGGGGAGGGCGAATCTCTGGAAACACCATATATTTT.

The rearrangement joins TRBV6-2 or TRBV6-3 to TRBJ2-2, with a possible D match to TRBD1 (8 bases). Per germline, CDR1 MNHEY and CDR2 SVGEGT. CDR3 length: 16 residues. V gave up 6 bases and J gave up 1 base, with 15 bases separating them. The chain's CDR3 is CASRYSGTGNTGELFF. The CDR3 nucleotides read TGTGCCAGCAGGTACAGCGGGACAGGGAACACCGGGGAGCTGTTTTTT.

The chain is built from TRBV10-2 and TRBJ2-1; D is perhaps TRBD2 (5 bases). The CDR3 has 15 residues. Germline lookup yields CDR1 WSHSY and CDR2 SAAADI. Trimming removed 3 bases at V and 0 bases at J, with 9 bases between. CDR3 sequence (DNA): TGCGCCAGCAGTGACGGGGTCAGCTCCTACAATGAGCAGTTCTTC. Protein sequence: CASSDGVSSYNEQFF.

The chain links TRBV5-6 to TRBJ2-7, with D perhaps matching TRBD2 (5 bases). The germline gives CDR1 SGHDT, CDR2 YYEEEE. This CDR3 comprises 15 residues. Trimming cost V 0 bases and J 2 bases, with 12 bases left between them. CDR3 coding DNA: TGTGCCAGCAGCTTGGTCGCCGGGAACCCCTACGAGCAGTACTTC. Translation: CASSLVAGNPYEQYF.

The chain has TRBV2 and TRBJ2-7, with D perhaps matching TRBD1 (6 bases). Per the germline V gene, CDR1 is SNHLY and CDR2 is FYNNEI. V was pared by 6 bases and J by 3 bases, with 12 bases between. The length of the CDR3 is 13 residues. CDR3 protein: CASSGQLIYEQYF. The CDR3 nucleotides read TGTGCCAGCAGCGGACAGTTAATCTACGAGCAGTACTTC.

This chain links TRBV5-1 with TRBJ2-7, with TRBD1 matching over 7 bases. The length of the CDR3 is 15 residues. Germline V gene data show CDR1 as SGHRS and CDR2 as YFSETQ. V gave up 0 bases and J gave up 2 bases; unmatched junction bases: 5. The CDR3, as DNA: TGCGCCAGCAGCTTGGCCGCGACAGGGCCCTACGAGCAGTACTTC. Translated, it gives CASSLAATGPYEQYF.

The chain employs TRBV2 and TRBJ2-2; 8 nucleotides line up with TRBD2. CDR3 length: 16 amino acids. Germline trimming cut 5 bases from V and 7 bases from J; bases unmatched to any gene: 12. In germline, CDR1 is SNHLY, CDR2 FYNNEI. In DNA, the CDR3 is TGTGCCAGCAGTTCCGGGACTAGTCGGTCCCACGGGGAGCTGTTTTTT. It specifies CASSSGTSRSHGELFF.

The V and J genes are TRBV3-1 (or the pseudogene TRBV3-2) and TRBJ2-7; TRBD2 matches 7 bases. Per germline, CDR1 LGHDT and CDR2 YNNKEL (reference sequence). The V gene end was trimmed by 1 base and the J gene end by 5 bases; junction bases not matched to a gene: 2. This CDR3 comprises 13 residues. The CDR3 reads CASSQGAGDEQYF. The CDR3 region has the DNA TGTGCCAGCAGCCAAGGCGCGGGGGACGAGCAGTACTTC.

For the CDR3, the DNA is TGTGCCACCAACGGACAGTTCTATGGCTACACCTTC. It codes for CATNGQFYGYTF. The genes are TRBV6-5 and TRBJ1-2, with D possibly being TRBD1 (6 bases). Trimming removed 10 bases from V and 4 bases from J, with 13 bases in between. This CDR3 spans 12 amino acids. Germline V gene data show CDR1 as MNHEY and CDR2 as SVGAGI.